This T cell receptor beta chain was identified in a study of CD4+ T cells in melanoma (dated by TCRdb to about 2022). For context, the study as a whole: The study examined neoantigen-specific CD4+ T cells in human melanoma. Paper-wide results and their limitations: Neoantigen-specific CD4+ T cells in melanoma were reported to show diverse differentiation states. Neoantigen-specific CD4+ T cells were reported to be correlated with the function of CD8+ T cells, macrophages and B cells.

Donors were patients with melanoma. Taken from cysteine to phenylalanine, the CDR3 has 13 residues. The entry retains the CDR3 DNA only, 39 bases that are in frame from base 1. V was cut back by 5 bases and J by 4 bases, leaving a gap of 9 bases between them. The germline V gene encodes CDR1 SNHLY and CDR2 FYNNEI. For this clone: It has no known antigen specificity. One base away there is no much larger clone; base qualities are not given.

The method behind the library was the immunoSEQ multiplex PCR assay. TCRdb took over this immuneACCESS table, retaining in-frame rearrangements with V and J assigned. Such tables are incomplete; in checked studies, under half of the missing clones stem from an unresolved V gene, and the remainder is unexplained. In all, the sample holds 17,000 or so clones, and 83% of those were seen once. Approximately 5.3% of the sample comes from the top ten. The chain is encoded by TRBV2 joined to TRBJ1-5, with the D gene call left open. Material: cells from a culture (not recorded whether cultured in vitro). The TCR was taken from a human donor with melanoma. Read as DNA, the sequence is TGTGCCAGCAGTTGGAGAATTAATCAGCCCCAGCATTTT. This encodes CASSWRINQPQHF.